The sequence of this TCR beta chain was determined in a study of Tregs in tolerant kidney transplant recipients. Method: immunoSEQ multiplex PCR; TCRdb's copy keeps in-frame clones and lacks some. The repertoire has tens of thousands of clones, 90% to 95% of them found once; the top ten carry more than 1.5%. Findings and limits, study-wide: Biological reproducibility was not directly addressed, but technical replication error appeared minimal.

On this clone: Its cognate antigen is unknown.

V was trimmed by 2 bases and J by 4 bases, leaving 11 bases between them. Germline CDR1 and CDR2: SGHTA and FQGNSA. This CDR3 is 14 amino acids long. Related graft donors supplied nonmyeloablative bone marrow transplants, and mixed chimerism was transient. Unstimulated Tregs (CD4+CD25+CD127-) and CD4+CD25- non-Tregs were sorted from PBMCs. The sample here was CD4+ T cells from blood (PBMCs), taken 24 months after the transplant. The receptor's source is a human patient who received a combined kidney and bone marrow transplant. Part of the T cells may come from the graft donor. V gene TRBV7-2 combines with J gene TRBJ1-1; maybe TRBD1 (5 bases). CDR3 bases: TGTGCCAGCAGCTTACAGGGAAGGGGCACTGAAGCTTTCTTT. Protein: CASSLQGRGTEAFF.